This T cell receptor (beta chain) is drawn from a study of cytomegalovirus exposure and HLA in healthy donors. The donors (healthy individuals) were bone marrow donors. Primers: 60 Vbeta forward and 13 Jbeta reverse. The authors' processing: In a later analysis, about 9.9 million of approximately 86 million unique beta chains occurred in at least two donors. Generated by immunoSEQ multiplex PCR, the TCRdb table keeps only in-frame clones and is missing some. The D gene and trimming were derived from the DNA, and the V and J assignments and clone size from that table. The sample lists around 150,000 clones; around 82% were seen once. Study-level findings and limits: The analysis excluded some indistinguishable V segments, including TRBV6-2 and TRBV6-3. When presence/absence was analysed, sequencing depth was taken to be roughly uniform across donors.

The germline CDR1 and CDR2 sequences are MNHNS and SASEGT. V shed 7 bases and J 12 bases; nucleotides not matched to a gene: 15. The CDR3 extends over 14 amino acids. In its sample, this clone was seen a few times. Its antigen remains unknown. The genes are TRBV6-1 and TRBJ1-1; 9 nucleotides match TRBD1. The sequence came from a man aged 35 to 55 in good health and CMV-seropositive. Material for sequencing was PBMCs. The CDR3 region has the DNA TGTGCCAGCAATGGTTTGATACAGGGGGCTGGTTCTTTCTTT. It yields the protein CASNGLIQGAGSFF.